This TCR beta chain was obtained from a study of blood T cells in healthy people across ages. Those donating, healthy Caucasian individuals from Russia, were aged roughly 6 to 95. Whole-study results and caveats: Across samples, TCR beta diversity tracked strongly with naive T cell percentage.

This CDR3 contains 13 residues. V gave up 8 bases and J gave up 0 bases, with 11 bases separating them. Per germline, CDR1 MDHEN and CDR2 SYDVKM. Many counts were recorded for this clonotype. Its antigen remains unknown. With a J-beta primer mix and a sample-barcoded 5' primer, a second PCR ran about 7 to 11 cycles. Using its own MiXCR run on the 5' RACE reads, TCRdb lists one record per CDR3 protein. The data show 800,000 to 950,000 distinct CDR3 sequences, under 35% seen once. A further study also used this sample, focusing on T cells of mothers and their children. As reported in that work: It was related mother-child pairs that showed slightly higher overlap than unrelated pairs, without reaching significance.

The receptor was isolated from a woman in her forties in good health. V usage is TRBV28 and J usage is TRBJ2-7; the D gene is possibly TRBD2 (5 bases). Source material: blood. CDR3 loop: CASGSTPSYEQYF. The DNA of the CDR3 is TGTGCCAGCGGGAGTACCCCCTCCTACGAGCAGTACTTC. Looking up the rest from reference TRBV28 and TRBJ2-7 gives the full variable domain: DVKVTQSSRYLVKRTGEKVFLECVQDMDHENMFWYRQDPGLGLRLIYFSYDVKMKEKGDIPEGYSVSREKKERFSLILESASTNQTSMYLCASGSTPSYEQYFGPGTRLTVT.